These T cell receptor beta chains were read from a single sample in a study of T-cell reconstitution after alpha-beta-depleted transplantation in children. TCRdb independently ran MiXCR on the PCR reads; one entry per CDR3 protein. The table records about 980,000 distinct CDR3 sequences, 25% to 35% of them present only once. The starting material was PBMCs, mostly from graft donor cells, obtained 360 days after TCRalphabeta/CD19-depleted stem cell transplant. Receptors were obtained from a boy in the first two years of life who had a stem cell transplant for SCID, so the T cells may come from the graft donor. The CDR3 runs from the conserved cysteine through the conserved F or W. D genes are given only for firm matches. The size field is filled for only some rows; it gives once, few, many or a size class.

J gene: TRBJ2-1; V gene: TRBV7-9; clone size: once; CDR3 length: 17; D gene: TRBD2; CDR3 DNA: TGTGCCAGCAGCTTAGTTCCCCTCGCGGGGGGCCCCGATGAGCAGTTCTTC; CDR3 protein: CASSLVPLAGGPDEQFF
J gene: TRBJ1-2; V gene: TRBV4-1; clone size: -; CDR3 length: 14; D gene: -; CDR3 DNA: TGCGCCAGCAGCCAAGTATTTTTCTTTCGAGGCTACACCTTC; CDR3 protein: CASSQVFFFRGYTF
J gene: TRBJ2-3; V gene: TRBV20-1; clone size: few; CDR3 length: 14; D gene: -; CDR3 DNA: TGCAGTGCCCCACTTAGGGGTCGCACAGATACGCAGTATTTT; CDR3 protein: CSAPLRGRTDTQYF
J gene: TRBJ1-5; V gene: TRBV7-8; clone size: -; CDR3 length: 15; D gene: -; CDR3 DNA: TGTGCCAGCAGCTACACACCCTATAGCAATCAGCCCCAGCATTTT; CDR3 protein: CASSYTPYSNQPQHF
J gene: TRBJ1-2; V gene: TRBV7-8; clone size: -; CDR3 length: 14; D gene: TRBD1; CDR3 DNA: TGTGCCAGCAGCCGAGACAGGGCCTTACAAGGCTACACCTTC; CDR3 protein: CASSRDRALQGYTF
J gene: TRBJ2-7; V gene: TRBV20-1; clone size: -; CDR3 length: 14; D gene: TRBD2; CDR3 DNA: TGCAGTGCTAGAGGACTAGCGGGGGTGTACGAGCAGTACTTC; CDR3 protein: CSARGLAGVYEQYF
J gene: TRBJ1-3; V gene: TRBV5-1; clone size: -; CDR3 length: 16; D gene: -; CDR3 DNA: TGCGCCAGCAGCTTGGCTTCGGGCAGGGCTGGAAACACCATATATTTT; CDR3 protein: CASSLASGRAGNTIYF
J gene: TRBJ2-7; V gene: TRBV6-1; clone size: -; CDR3 length: 13; D gene: -; CDR3 DNA: TGTGCCAGCAGCCCCATTTACCCTTACGAGCAGTACTTC; CDR3 protein: CASSPIYPYEQYF
J gene: TRBJ2-5; V gene: TRBV10-3; clone size: few; CDR3 length: 13; D gene: -; CDR3 DNA: TGTGCCATCAGGGGCAGGTTGGAGGAGACCCAGTACTTC; CDR3 protein: CAIRGRLEETQYF
J gene: TRBJ2-7; V gene: TRBV4-3; clone size: few; CDR3 length: 18; D gene: TRBD1; CDR3 DNA: TGCGCCAGCAGCCCGTTCGACAGGGGCGGCCCTACTTCCTACGAGCAGTACTTC; CDR3 protein: CASSPFDRGGPTSYEQYF
J gene: TRBJ2-3; V gene: TRBV7-9; clone size: few; CDR3 length: 11; D gene: -; CDR3 DNA: TGTGCCAGCAGCTTAGCGCTAAGATCCCATTTT; CDR3 protein: CASSLALRSHF
J gene: TRBJ1-1; V gene: TRBV5-1; clone size: -; CDR3 length: 15; D gene: -; CDR3 DNA: TGCGCCAGCACCTCGGCGGGGGTGGGGGACACTGAAGCTTTCTTT; CDR3 protein: CASTSAGVGDTEAFF
J gene: TRBJ1-2; V gene: TRBV12-3/TRBV12-4; clone size: once; CDR3 length: 13; D gene: -; CDR3 DNA: TGTGCCAGCAGGAAACTTGGCGCTATGCGCTACACCTTC; CDR3 protein: CASRKLGAMRYTF
J gene: TRBJ1-5; V gene: TRBV7-8; clone size: -; CDR3 length: 15; D gene: -; CDR3 DNA: TGTGCCAGCAGCTTGTCAGGGTCCCCCAGAGGGCCCCAGCATTTT; CDR3 protein: CASSLSGSPRGPQHF
J gene: TRBJ2-7; V gene: TRBV4-1; clone size: -; CDR3 length: 15; D gene: -; CDR3 DNA: TGCGCCAGCAGCCCCTATAGCGCCAGCTCCTACGAGCAGTACTTC; CDR3 protein: CASSPYSASSYEQYF
J gene: TRBJ1-6; V gene: TRBV7-6; clone size: -; CDR3 length: 13; D gene: -; CDR3 DNA: TGTGCCAGCAGCTTAGGTGAGGGTTCACCCCTCCACTTT; CDR3 protein: CASSLGEGSPLHF
J gene: TRBJ2-1; V gene: TRBV6-5; clone size: -; CDR3 length: 14; D gene: -; CDR3 DNA: TGTGCCAGCAGTTACGAAGAGGGTACGGATGAGCAGTTCTTC; CDR3 protein: CASSYEEGTDEQFF
J gene: TRBJ1-6; V gene: TRBV10-2; clone size: -; CDR3 length: 14; D gene: -; CDR3 DNA: TGCGCCAGCACAGGGAGCTCCTATAATTCACCCCTCCACTTT; CDR3 protein: CASTGSSYNSPLHF